Listed below are T cell receptor beta chains from one sample, sequenced in a study of beta chain features in type 1 diabetes. Clones were read by immunoSEQ multiplex PCR, and TCRdb kept only the in-frame ones, dropping some. Of some 410,000 clones in the sample, around 13% were seen once. The specimen sequenced was naive CD4+ T cells from blood. Every receptor here comes from a man aged 25 to 40 in good health. The CDR3 runs from the conserved cysteine through the conserved F or W.

V | CDR3
TRBV30 | CAWRDYTYNEQFF
TRBV29-1 | CSVLAGGDTQYF
TRBV7-9 | CASSLPGYNTEAFF
TRBV10-3 | CATFEGYHNEQFF
TRBV7-9 | CASSLGTSITDTQYF
TRBV9 | CASSGGTSGSYEQYF
TRBV5-1 | CASSLSWNLAKNIQYF
TRBV19 | CASSIARANTGELFF
TRBV7-9 | CASSLARGPQNEQFF
TRBV27 | CASSFRDSNTEAFF
TRBV6-6 | CASRSGNEQFF
TRBV10-3 | CATTGPSSTDTQYF
TRBV5-4 | CASSRPGDYGYTF
TRBV4-1 | CASSRQSGTPFNEQFF